This passage covers 8 T cell receptor beta chains from one sample sequenced in a study of T-cell reconstitution after alpha-beta-depleted transplantation in children. Preparation of the TCRbeta library involved a method that used unique molecular identifiers. In TCRdb, the PCR reads were re-called with MiXCR into one record per CDR3 protein. The sample shows almost 250,000 distinct CDR3 sequences, about 23% of them seen only once. The sequencing here drew on PBMCs, taken before TCRalphabeta/CD19-depleted stem cell transplant. The origin of the receptors is a girl between 2 and 10 years old with Fanconi anemia, due to receive a stem cell transplant.

Ten or more counts support this clonotype. The J gene is TRBJ2-1, the V gene TRBV6-5; the D call may be TRBD1 or TRBD2 (5 bases each). Germline V gene lookup returns CDR1 MNHEY and CDR2 SVGAGI. CDR3 length: 16 residues. V shed 4 bases and J shed 5 bases, with 18 bases lying between them. The CDR3 spells CASSSLLGVGNNEQFF. CDR3 sequence (DNA): TGTGCCAGCAGTTCCCTACTAGGGGTGGGAAACAATGAGCAGTTCTTC.

V gene TRBV2 combines with J gene TRBJ1-1; D is uncertain. The CDR3 length is 10 residues. V lost 6 bases and J lost 6, with 5 bases in between. Germline loops: CDR1 SNHLY, CDR2 FYNNEI. CDR3 sequence: CASSPSEAFF. CDR3 nucleotides: TGTGCCAGCAGCCCTTCTGAAGCTTTCTTT.

Only a few counts were recorded for this clonotype. CDR3 protein: CASSVGDSYEQYF. The CDR3 DNA sequence: TGTGCCAGCAGCGTAGGAGACTCCTACGAGCAGTACTTC. The rearrangement uses TRBV9 and TRBJ2-7; D remains ambiguous. V was cut by 0 bases and J by 0 bases, with 4 bases left in between. The germline gives CDR1 SGDLS, CDR2 YYNGEE. The CDR3 length is 13 residues.

There are many counts of this clonotype. This chain joins TRBV5-1 and TRBJ2-6; no reliable D call. Germline V gene lookup returns CDR1 SGHRS and CDR2 YFSETQ. CDR3 size: 17 residues. V lost 4 bases, J lost 0 bases, and 14 bases lay in between. The CDR3 nucleotides read TGCGCCAGCAGCCTTACGGCTGATTCCTCTGGGGCCAACGTCCTGACTTTC. It encodes CASSLTADSSGANVLTF.

V is TRBV5-1 and J is TRBJ2-3, with 14 bases fitting TRBD2. The CDR3 totals 16 residues. Germline CDR1 reads SGHRS; CDR2 reads YFSETQ. V shed 7 bases and J 3 bases; nucleotides not matched to a gene: 7. CDR3: CASGLGLAGETDTQYF. CDR3 DNA: TGCGCCAGCGGGCTGGGACTAGCGGGGGAAACAGATACGCAGTATTTT.

This clonotype was seen many times. This chain joins TRBV15 and TRBJ2-1; possibly TRBD1 for D (6 bases). In germline, CDR1 is LNHNV, CDR2 YYDKDF (reference sequence). The CDR3 extends over 15 amino acids. V was shortened by 6 bases and J by 4 bases, with 16 bases between the two germline ends. The CDR3 here is CATRLLGDTYNEQFF. CDR3 in DNA: TGTGCCACCAGGTTACTAGGGGACACATACAATGAGCAGTTCTTC.

The table lists this clonotype with a few counts. V gene TRBV12-3 or TRBV12-4 combines with J gene TRBJ2-7; no clear D. Trimming shortened V by 6 bases and J by 2 bases, and 11 bases separated the two germline ends. The CDR3 is 13 amino acids. As DNA, the CDR3 is TGTGCCAGCAGCCTGACCCGTCCCTACGAGCAGTACTTC. This encodes CASSLTRPYEQYF.

This clonotype was counted ten times or more. For the CDR3, the DNA is TGTGCCAGCAGTGGGGACAGGGAGAGCAATCAGCCCCAGCATTTT. As protein: CASSGDRESNQPQHF. The chain joins TRBV25-1 to TRBJ1-5; TRBD1 aligns across 9 bases. Unmatched junction bases numbered 2, after V lost 4 bases and J lost 1 base. Germline V gene lookup returns CDR1 MGHDK and CDR2 SYGVNS. The CDR3 is made up of 15 amino acids.